This TCR beta chain was obtained from a study of blood T cell repertoires in COVID-19. As for the study in general: T cells, B-cell-depleted T cells, or PBMCs provided the cDNA or gDNA that served as material.

The germline CDR1 and CDR2 sequences are KGHSH and LQKENI. CDR3 length: 14 residues. Trimming left V 6 bases short and J 5 bases short, with 16 bases between. The table came from immunoSEQ multiplex PCR; TCRdb's copy has only in-frame clones and leaves some out. The table records around 200,000 clones, 70% to 90% of them present only once. This TCR was sampled from a man between 45 and 60 years old with acute or convalescent COVID-19. Material: peripheral blood. V usage is TRBV18 and J usage is TRBJ2-5, with a possible D match to TRBD2 (5 bases). CDR3 in amino acids: CASSIYGPGETQYF. CDR3 nucleotide sequence: TGTGCCAGCTCGATCTATGGACCGGGGGAGACCCAGTACTTC.